This paragraph reports one TCR beta chain. This specimen belongs to a study of blood T cell repertoires in COVID-19. Study information: PBMCs, B-cell-depleted T cells, or T cells were the source of the cDNA or gDNA that made up the material.

Original methodology: Researchers report that nucleated cell counts were estimated from reference gene primer amplification. The repertoire was sequenced with immunoSEQ multiplex PCR; TCRdb's copy has only in-frame clones and lacks some. That table is the source of V, J and clone size, and D and trimming were worked out from the DNA. The sample contains 390,000 or so clones, roughly 90% of which appear only once. Enrolled during active infection, Seattle patients were then followed longitudinally. V was clipped by 1 base and J by 6 bases, with 9 bases between them. This CDR3 region has 12 residues. The germline V gene has CDR1 GTSNPN and CDR2 SVGIG (reference sequence).

The gene calls are TRBV30 and TRBJ1-1; D is unresolved. The clonotype comes from a woman aged 25 to 39 with COVID-19, enrolled during active disease. The sample consisted of peripheral blood. CDR3 loop: CAWSDAFPEAFF. The CDR3, as DNA: TGTGCCTGGAGTGATGCGTTCCCTGAAGCTTTCTTT.